A single sample gave rise to the 16 T cell receptor beta chains below, sequenced in a study of blood T cell repertoires in COVID-19. Libraries were prepared by immunoSEQ multiplex PCR; TCRdb keeps only in-frame clonotypes and omits some of them. The sample consists of just under 150,000 clones, approximately 81% of them appearing once. The sequencing input was peripheral blood. Receptors originate from a human donor with acute or convalescent COVID-19. The donor label of this sample is uncertain.

V and J are TRBV6-2 or TRBV6-3 and TRBJ2-5; 11 positions agree with TRBD2. The junction had 3 bases not matched to a gene; V was cut back by 4 bases and J by 2 bases. CDR1 is MNHEY and CDR2 is SVGEGT in the germline V gene. The CDR3 is 15 amino acids. DNA for the CDR3: TGTGCCAGCAGTTCCCGGACTAGCGGGCAAGAGACCCAGTACTTC. Translation gives CASSSRTSGQETQYF.

V usage is TRBV19 and J usage is TRBJ1-1, with TRBD1 as a possible D gene (5 bases). Trimming shortened V by 2 bases and J by 5 bases, and 15 bases separated the two germline ends. The CDR3 contains 15 residues. Germline V CDR1 and CDR2: LNHDA, SQIVND (reference sequence). CDR3 nucleotide sequence: TGTGCCAGTAGTATATTCGCCCAGGGCTCGACTGAAGCTTTCTTT. Its translation: CASSIFAQGSTEAFF.

Here the CDR3 reads CASTKNGRALGYTF. The CDR3 coding sequence is TGTGCCAGCACTAAAAATGGGAGAGCCCTTGGCTACACCTTC. The genes are TRBV6-5 and TRBJ1-2; D unclear. Trimming took off 7 bases at V and 7 bases at J, with 19 bases between the two ends. This CDR3 is 14 amino acids long. Germline assignment: CDR1 MNHEY and CDR2 SVGAGI.

This chain joins TRBV3-1 (or the pseudogene TRBV3-2) and TRBJ2-7; 8 bases are a match to TRBD2. Per the germline V gene, CDR1 is LGHDT and CDR2 is YNNKEL (reference sequence). The junction had 2 bases not matched to a gene; V was cut back by 1 base and J by 0 bases. The CDR3 runs to 15 residues. DNA for the CDR3: TGTGCCAGCAGCCAAGCGGGGGGGAGCTCCTACGAGCAGTACTTC. Encoded protein: CASSQAGGSSYEQYF.

This clone was picked up one time. V is TRBV19 and J is TRBJ2-3; TRBD2 agrees at 8 bases. CDR3 size: 15 residues. After removal of 3 bases from V and 6 bases from J, the junction contained 8 bases not matched to a gene. Germline loops: CDR1 LNHDA, CDR2 SQIVND (reference sequence). The CDR3 DNA reads as TGTGCCAGTAGTATCCCCCGGGGGGGCTCGGATACGCAGTATTTT. This encodes CASSIPRGGSDTQYF.

The chain has TRBV7-2 and TRBJ1-4, with no clear D. Germline V CDR1 and CDR2: SGHTA, FQGNSA. The CDR3 sequence is 12 residues long. Trimming cost V 4 bases and J 6 bases, with 6 bases left between them. CDR3 in amino acids: CASSSVDEKLFF. DNA of the CDR3: TGTGCCAGCAGCTCGGTAGATGAAAAACTGTTTTTT.

The chain is built from TRBV7-3 and TRBJ1-2; D is unresolved. The length of the CDR3 is 14 residues. Germline V gene data show CDR1 as SGHTA and CDR2 as FQGTGA. Trimming removed 2 bases from V and 3 bases from J, with 10 bases in between. CDR3 in amino acids: CASSLFPRDYGYTF. The CDR3 DNA follows: TGTGCCAGCAGCTTATTCCCCCGGGACTATGGCTACACCTTC.

The rearrangement joins TRBV10-3 to TRBJ1-5; perhaps TRBD1 as D (5 bases). The CDR3 contains 15 residues. Germline V gives CDR1 ENHRY, CDR2 SYGVKD. V lost 3 bases and J lost 5, with 14 bases in between. This chain's CDR3 is CAISEGWGGYQPQHF. The CDR3, as DNA: TGTGCCATCAGTGAAGGTTGGGGGGGGTATCAGCCCCAGCATTTT.

This chain connects TRBV6-1 to TRBJ1-1; the match to TRBD1 covers 7 bases. Losses at the gene ends were 5 bases for V and 0 bases for J; bases not matched to a gene: 9. Germline lookup yields CDR1 MNHNS and CDR2 SASEGT. The CDR3 is made up of 16 amino acids. CDR3 loop: CASSKGTAALNTEAFF. CDR3 coding DNA: TGTGCCAGCAGTAAAGGGACAGCCGCTTTGAACACTGAAGCTTTCTTT.

The chain is built from TRBV6-4 and TRBJ2-1, with 14 positions matching TRBD2. The germline gives CDR1 MRHNA, CDR2 SNTAGT. V lost 3 bases, J lost 12 bases, and 7 bases stayed unmatched. The CDR3 runs to 15 residues. The CDR3 DNA reads as TGTGCCAGCAGTGAGGGACTAGCGGGAGTCGATCGGCAGTTCTTC. Translation gives CASSEGLAGVDRQFF.

The CDR3 loop reads CASSALNRLSQETQYF. The CDR3, as DNA: TGTGCCAGCAGTGCCCTAAACAGGCTTAGTCAAGAGACCCAGTACTTC. The rearrangement uses TRBV2 and TRBJ2-5; TRBD1 might be the D (5 bases). CDR1 is SNHLY and CDR2 is FYNNEI in the germline V gene. V gave up 4 bases and J gave up 2 bases, with 17 bases separating them. The CDR3 is 16 residues long.

The rearrangement uses TRBV5-4 and TRBJ2-2; 10 bases map to TRBD1. CDR1 is SGHNT and CDR2 is YYREEE in the germline V gene (reference sequence). The trim removed 5 bases at V and 4 bases at J, leaving 5 bases unmatched. The CDR3 is made up of 15 amino acids. CDR3 loop: CASSQGQGFTGELFF. The CDR3 DNA reads TGTGCCAGCAGTCAGGGACAGGGGTTCACCGGGGAGCTGTTTTTT.

This sequence joins TRBV19 and TRBJ2-1, with 7 bases that match TRBD1. J was trimmed by 6 bases and V by 4 bases; bases with no gene match: 6. Germline CDR1 LNHDA, CDR2 SQIVND (reference sequence). CDR3 size: 14 residues. The chain's CDR3 is CASSTGTVLNEQFF. The DNA of the CDR3 is TGTGCCAGTAGTACCGGGACAGTACTCAATGAGCAGTTCTTC.

The rearrangement uses TRBV27 and TRBJ1-2; D possibly corresponds to TRBD1 (5 bases). The CDR3 has 15 residues. V was trimmed by 0 bases and J by 5 bases, leaving 13 bases between them. Germline values: CDR1 MNHEY, CDR2 SMNVEV (reference sequence). The CDR3 region is CASSLSFAGTYGYTF. The CDR3 DNA reads as TGTGCCAGCAGTTTATCATTCGCAGGGACTTATGGCTACACCTTC.

The chain couples TRBV6-5 to TRBJ2-7, with 7 bases identical to TRBD2. After removal of 0 bases from V and 4 bases from J, the junction contained 6 bases not matched to a gene. This CDR3 comprises 15 residues. Looked up from germline, CDR1 is MNHEY and CDR2 is SVGAGI. CDR3 bases: TGTGCCAGCAGTTACTCAGGACTAGGGGAGTACGAGCAGTACTTC. Its translation: CASSYSGLGEYEQYF.

V usage is TRBV6-5 and J usage is TRBJ1-2, with D unclear. Germline CDR1 reads MNHEY; CDR2 reads SVGAGI. Deletions cut 5 bases from V and 4 bases from J, with 14 bases between. CDR3 length equals 14 residues. CDR3 in DNA: TGTGCCAGCAGTCGCTTTGACAAAACCTATGGCTACACCTTC. This gives the protein CASSRFDKTYGYTF.